Listed below are T cell receptor beta chains from one sample, sequenced in a study of Ad26.COV2.S vaccination and SARS-CoV-2 variants. Produced via immunoSEQ multiplex PCR; TCRdb's table is partial and in-frame only. The sample contains some 480,000 clones, about 83% of which appear only once. The sequencing used peripheral blood, collected in a trial of Ad26.COV2.S vaccine versus placebo. All receptors come from a person between 18 and 59 years old who received the Ad26.COV2.S COVID-19 vaccine or a placebo. The CDR3 runs from the conserved cysteine through the conserved F or W. The order of the fields is V gene, D gene, J gene, clone size, CDR3 length, CDR3 DNA, CDR3 protein. D genes are given only for firm matches. Only part of the rows carry a size: once, few, many, or a class if the clone is expanded.

v_call: TRBV19
d_call: .
j_call: TRBJ2-2
clone_size: .
cdr3_length: 20
cdr3_nt: TGTGCCAGCCCGGGAGTCAACGCGGGCGACAGGGAAGAAGGCCCCGGGGAGCTGTTTTTT
cdr3_aa: CASPGVNAGDREEGPGELFF

v_call: TRBV28
d_call: .
j_call: TRBJ1-1
clone_size: .
cdr3_length: 12
cdr3_nt: TGTGCCAGCAGTTTCGGGGACACTGAAGCTTTCTTT
cdr3_aa: CASSFGDTEAFF

v_call: TRBV29-1
d_call: TRBD1
j_call: TRBJ1-2
clone_size: .
cdr3_length: 16
cdr3_nt: TGCAGCGTTGTGGGGGGACAGGGAGGTATCGTCTATGGCTACACCTTC
cdr3_aa: CSVVGGQGGIVYGYTF

v_call: TRBV4-2
d_call: TRBD1
j_call: TRBJ1-2
clone_size: .
cdr3_length: 16
cdr3_nt: TGTGCCAGCAGCCAAGATGCAGGGGGCCGGGTCTATGGCTACACCTTC
cdr3_aa: CASSQDAGGRVYGYTF

v_call: TRBV28
d_call: .
j_call: TRBJ2-1
clone_size: .
cdr3_length: 15
cdr3_nt: TGTGCCAGCACCTTGGGGCAGGGGTTTAACAATGAGCAGTTCTTC
cdr3_aa: CASTLGQGFNNEQFF

v_call: TRBV29-1
d_call: .
j_call: TRBJ2-7
clone_size: once
cdr3_length: 9
cdr3_nt: TGCAGCGTCGAGGGGGAGCAGTACTTC
cdr3_aa: CSVEGEQYF

v_call: TRBV29-1
d_call: .
j_call: TRBJ1-1
clone_size: .
cdr3_length: 11
cdr3_nt: TGCAGCGTGGGTAGCTTAGGTGAAGCTTTCTTT
cdr3_aa: CSVGSLGEAFF

v_call: TRBV10-3
d_call: .
j_call: TRBJ2-2
clone_size: .
cdr3_length: 12
cdr3_nt: TGTGCCATCCGACCGGCCGCCGGGGAGCTGTTTTTT
cdr3_aa: CAIRPAAGELFF

v_call: TRBV18
d_call: .
j_call: TRBJ2-1
clone_size: once
cdr3_length: 14
cdr3_nt: TGTGCCAGCTCACCCCAGAGGGCGTCACATGAGCAGTTCTTC
cdr3_aa: CASSPQRASHEQFF

v_call: TRBV2
d_call: TRBD1
j_call: TRBJ1-5
clone_size: .
cdr3_length: 15
cdr3_nt: TGTGCCAGCAGCGGGAACAGGGGCGGCAATCAGCCCCAGCATTTT
cdr3_aa: CASSGNRGGNQPQHF

v_call: TRBV28
d_call: TRBD1
j_call: TRBJ1-1
clone_size: .
cdr3_length: 14
cdr3_nt: TGTGCCAGCAGTTGGACCCTACAGGGGGCTGAAGCTTTCTTT
cdr3_aa: CASSWTLQGAEAFF

v_call: TRBV4-3
d_call: TRBD2
j_call: TRBJ2-1
clone_size: .
cdr3_length: 16
cdr3_nt: TGCGCCAGCAGCCAAGATCCAGCGGGAGTATTTAGTGAGCAGTTCTTC
cdr3_aa: CASSQDPAGVFSEQFF

v_call: TRBV24-1
d_call: .
j_call: TRBJ2-2
clone_size: .
cdr3_length: 16
cdr3_nt: TGTGCCACCAGTGATTATTGGTCGGGCGGGACCGGGGAGCTGTTTTTT
cdr3_aa: CATSDYWSGGTGELFF

v_call: TRBV4-2
d_call: TRBD2
j_call: TRBJ2-3
clone_size: .
cdr3_length: 17
cdr3_nt: TGTGCCAGCAGCCAAGAAGGGTGGCGGGGGGGCGCAGATACGCAGTATTTT
cdr3_aa: CASSQEGWRGGADTQYF

v_call: TRBV2
d_call: .
j_call: TRBJ1-5
clone_size: .
cdr3_length: 14
cdr3_nt: TGTGCCAGCAGGCTTACAACGAGCAATCAGCCCCAGCATTTT
cdr3_aa: CASRLTTSNQPQHF

v_call: TRBV3-1/TRBV3-2
d_call: TRBD1
j_call: TRBJ1-2
clone_size: .
cdr3_length: 17
cdr3_nt: TGTGCCAGCAGCCGGGTATCCGGACAGGGTAAAGACTATGGCTACACCTTC
cdr3_aa: CASSRVSGQGKDYGYTF

v_call: TRBV28
d_call: .
j_call: TRBJ1-5
clone_size: .
cdr3_length: 15
cdr3_nt: TGTGCCAGCAGTCTTGGGACCCAAAAAAATCAGCCCCAGCATTTT
cdr3_aa: CASSLGTQKNQPQHF

v_call: TRBV7-9
d_call: .
j_call: TRBJ2-5
clone_size: .
cdr3_length: 14
cdr3_nt: TGTGCCAGCAGCTTAGTGGCAGGGATTGGGACCCAGTACTTC
cdr3_aa: CASSLVAGIGTQYF

v_call: TRBV19
d_call: .
j_call: TRBJ1-2
clone_size: .
cdr3_length: 14
cdr3_nt: TGTGCCAGTAGTATATTGGCAGCACCTTATGGCTACACCTTC
cdr3_aa: CASSILAAPYGYTF

v_call: TRBV24-1
d_call: .
j_call: TRBJ2-1
clone_size: .
cdr3_length: 15
cdr3_nt: TGTGCCACCAGTGATCCTAGGACAGCCTACAATGAGCAGTTCTTC
cdr3_aa: CATSDPRTAYNEQFF

v_call: TRBV7-2
d_call: .
j_call: TRBJ1-4
clone_size: once
cdr3_length: 13
cdr3_nt: TGTGCCAGCAGCTTAGCTTTGTATGAAAAACTGTTTTTT
cdr3_aa: CASSLALYEKLFF

v_call: TRBV11-2
d_call: TRBD1
j_call: TRBJ1-4
clone_size: .
cdr3_length: 15
cdr3_nt: TGTGCCAGCCGATCAACAGGGGCAACTAATGAAAAACTGTTTTTT
cdr3_aa: CASRSTGATNEKLFF

v_call: TRBV5-1
d_call: .
j_call: TRBJ2-7
clone_size: .
cdr3_length: 13
cdr3_nt: TGCGCCAGCAGCTTTTCCACGCAGGGCGAGCAGTACTTC
cdr3_aa: CASSFSTQGEQYF

v_call: TRBV6-5
d_call: .
j_call: TRBJ2-7
clone_size: .
cdr3_length: 13
cdr3_nt: TGTGCCAGCACCCCGGACGGATCCTACGAGCAGTACTTC
cdr3_aa: CASTPDGSYEQYF

v_call: TRBV15
d_call: .
j_call: TRBJ2-3
clone_size: .
cdr3_length: 15
cdr3_nt: TGTGCCACCAGCACCTGGGGGGAAAGATCAGATACGCAGTATTTT
cdr3_aa: CATSTWGERSDTQYF

v_call: TRBV28
d_call: TRBD2
j_call: TRBJ2-1
clone_size: .
cdr3_length: 16
cdr3_nt: TGTGCCAGCAGTCCGACTAGCGGGAGGGGTCTCGGAGAGCAGTTCTTC
cdr3_aa: CASSPTSGRGLGEQFF

v_call: TRBV3-1/TRBV3-2
d_call: .
j_call: TRBJ1-1
clone_size: .
cdr3_length: 15
cdr3_nt: TGTGCCAGCAGCCAAGATCTTGTATCCAACACTGAAGCTTTCTTT
cdr3_aa: CASSQDLVSNTEAFF

v_call: TRBV7-9
d_call: .
j_call: TRBJ2-6
clone_size: .
cdr3_length: 17
cdr3_nt: TGTGCCAGCAGCTTAGGGTACTACTTATCTGGGGCCAACGTCCTGACTTTC
cdr3_aa: CASSLGYYLSGANVLTF

v_call: TRBV12-3/TRBV12-4
d_call: .
j_call: TRBJ1-1
clone_size: .
cdr3_length: 13
cdr3_nt: TGTGCCAGCAGTTTCTATTGGAACACTGAAGCTTTCTTT
cdr3_aa: CASSFYWNTEAFF

v_call: TRBV7-6
d_call: .
j_call: TRBJ1-3
clone_size: .
cdr3_length: 11
cdr3_nt: TGTGCCAGCAGTGGGGGAAACACCATATATTTT
cdr3_aa: CASSGGNTIYF

v_call: TRBV6-6
d_call: .
j_call: TRBJ2-6
clone_size: once
cdr3_length: 16
cdr3_nt: TGTGCCAGCAGTCTCGGACAGAGCTCTGGGGCCAACGTCCTGACTTTC
cdr3_aa: CASSLGQSSGANVLTF

v_call: TRBV29-1
d_call: .
j_call: TRBJ1-1
clone_size: .
cdr3_length: 12
cdr3_nt: TGCAGCGTTGCGGGGGGGGGCACTGAAGCTTTCTTT
cdr3_aa: CSVAGGGTEAFF

v_call: TRBV15
d_call: .
j_call: TRBJ1-1
clone_size: once
cdr3_length: 14
cdr3_nt: TGTGCCACCAGCAGCCGCCAATGGAGGACTGAAGCTTTCTTT
cdr3_aa: CATSSRQWRTEAFF

v_call: TRBV6-6
d_call: .
j_call: TRBJ2-7
clone_size: .
cdr3_length: 14
cdr3_nt: TGTGCCAGCAGGCCCTCGGGGAGACCCTACGAGCAGTACTTC
cdr3_aa: CASRPSGRPYEQYF

v_call: TRBV27
d_call: TRBD2
j_call: TRBJ2-1
clone_size: .
cdr3_length: 15
cdr3_nt: TGTGCCAGCAGTTTTGGGGTAGCGGGTTACAATGAGCAGTTCTTC
cdr3_aa: CASSFGVAGYNEQFF

v_call: TRBV19
d_call: .
j_call: TRBJ2-2
clone_size: .
cdr3_length: 14
cdr3_nt: TGTGCCAGTTCTTGGACACCGAACACCGGGGAGCTGTTTTTT
cdr3_aa: CASSWTPNTGELFF

v_call: TRBV19
d_call: TRBD2
j_call: TRBJ2-3
clone_size: .
cdr3_length: 15
cdr3_nt: TGTGCCAGTAGTATGAGCGGGAGGGTTGGAGATACGCAGTATTTT
cdr3_aa: CASSMSGRVGDTQYF

v_call: TRBV30
d_call: .
j_call: TRBJ1-4
clone_size: .
cdr3_length: 15
cdr3_nt: TGTGCCTGGAGTGACGCAAGGGGATCTGATGAAAAACTGTTTTTT
cdr3_aa: CAWSDARGSDEKLFF

v_call: TRBV6-9
d_call: TRBD2
j_call: TRBJ2-3
clone_size: .
cdr3_length: 15
cdr3_nt: TGTGCCAGCAGTTCGGGACTAGCGGGCGTAGATACGCAGTATTTT
cdr3_aa: CASSSGLAGVDTQYF

v_call: TRBV7-2
d_call: TRBD1
j_call: TRBJ2-6
clone_size: .
cdr3_length: 18
cdr3_nt: TGTGCCAGCAGCTTAGCATGGGACAGACGCTCTGGGGCCAACGTCCTGACTTTC
cdr3_aa: CASSLAWDRRSGANVLTF

v_call: TRBV6-5
d_call: .
j_call: TRBJ2-1
clone_size: .
cdr3_length: 15
cdr3_nt: TGTGCCATAACCCTGGGACGGAACTCCTACAATGAGCAGTTCTTC
cdr3_aa: CAITLGRNSYNEQFF

v_call: TRBV2
d_call: .
j_call: TRBJ2-5
clone_size: .
cdr3_length: 15
cdr3_nt: TGTGCCAGCAGTGAATTAACGGGGGCCCAAGAGACCCAGTACTTC
cdr3_aa: CASSELTGAQETQYF

v_call: TRBV19
d_call: .
j_call: TRBJ1-3
clone_size: .
cdr3_length: 15
cdr3_nt: TGTGCCAGTACCGTCCCTCGGGGCTCTGGAAACACCATATATTTT
cdr3_aa: CASTVPRGSGNTIYF

v_call: TRBV7-2
d_call: TRBD1
j_call: TRBJ2-7
clone_size: .
cdr3_length: 15
cdr3_nt: TGTGCCAGCAGCCTCACCACAGGGGCTGGCTACGAGCAGTACTTC
cdr3_aa: CASSLTTGAGYEQYF

v_call: TRBV4-1
d_call: TRBD2
j_call: TRBJ2-1
clone_size: .
cdr3_length: 18
cdr3_nt: TGCGCCAGCAGCCAAGGCGGGACTAGCGGGAGCCACCGCGGTGAGCAGTTCTTC
cdr3_aa: CASSQGGTSGSHRGEQFF

v_call: TRBV4-2
d_call: TRBD2
j_call: TRBJ2-5
clone_size: .
cdr3_length: 14
cdr3_nt: TGTGCCAGCTCATATAGCGGGGGCGGGGAGACCCAGTACTTC
cdr3_aa: CASSYSGGGETQYF

v_call: TRBV28
d_call: .
j_call: TRBJ2-7
clone_size: .
cdr3_length: 15
cdr3_nt: TGTGCCAGCAGTCTACGCAGGGGTTCCTCCTACGAGCAGTACTTC
cdr3_aa: CASSLRRGSSYEQYF

v_call: TRBV7-2
d_call: .
j_call: TRBJ2-3
clone_size: .
cdr3_length: 11
cdr3_nt: TGTGCCAGCAGCTTACTAGATACGCAGTATTTT
cdr3_aa: CASSLLDTQYF

v_call: TRBV4-3
d_call: TRBD1
j_call: TRBJ1-5
clone_size: .
cdr3_length: 17
cdr3_nt: TGCGCCAGCAGCCAATCCCCTGGGGACAGGGGTTATCAGCCCCAGCATTTT
cdr3_aa: CASSQSPGDRGYQPQHF